This is a list of T cell receptor beta chains from one sample in a study of cytomegalovirus exposure and HLA in healthy donors. Produced via immunoSEQ multiplex PCR; TCRdb's table is partial and in-frame only. The data contain 210,000 or so clones, about 80% of them singletons. The sequencing input was PBMCs. Receptor source: a man aged 35 to 55 in good health and CMV-seronegative. Both conserved end residues are part of each CDR3. A D gene is named only where the DNA matches it firmly. Rows may omit the clone size; those that give it use once, few, many or a size class.

d_call j_call clone_size v_call cdr3_nt cdr3_aa
TRBD1 TRBJ2-5 - TRBV6-1 TGTGCCAGCAGTGCCGGGACAGGGTTAGAGACCCAGTACTTC CASSAGTGLETQYF
- TRBJ1-1 - TRBV27 TGTGCCAGCAGCCTTTCAGGGTATTACACTGAAGCTTTCTTT CASSLSGYYTEAFF
- TRBJ2-4 - TRBV9 TGTGCCAGCAGCCCCCGGGTAGCCCAAAACATTCAGTACTTC CASSPRVAQNIQYF
- TRBJ2-7 - TRBV7-2 TGTGCCAGCAGTCGGGTTCCTTCCTCCTACGAGCAGTACTTC CASSRVPSSYEQYF
TRBD2 TRBJ2-3 - TRBV10-2 TGCGCCAGCAGTTTGACTAGCGGGGGCACAGATACGCAGTATTTT CASSLTSGGTDTQYF
- TRBJ2-7 - TRBV12-5 TGTGCTAGTGGTTTGGACATCTACGAGCAGTACTTC CASGLDIYEQYF
- TRBJ2-1 - TRBV5-1 TGCGCCAGCCGGCGTGCGGGCGGAACCTACAATGAGCAGTTCTTC CASRRAGGTYNEQFF
TRBD2 TRBJ2-1 - TRBV2 TGTGCCAGCAGTCGGACTAGCTCGAGCAATGAGCAGTTCTTC CASSRTSSSNEQFF
TRBD1 TRBJ1-4 - TRBV5-4 TGTGCCAGCAGCTGGGGGGGCAGGGGGCAGGAAAAACTGTTTTTT CASSWGGRGQEKLFF
- TRBJ1-4 - TRBV10-3 TGTGCCATCGGGGAGACAACTAATGAAAAACTGTTTTTT CAIGETTNEKLFF
- TRBJ2-2 - TRBV5-6 TGTGCCAGCAGCTTGTTCGTCCGGGGGGCCACCGGGGAGCTGTTTTTT CASSLFVRGATGELFF
- TRBJ1-1 - TRBV11-3 TGTGCCAGCAGTCCTACTCATAACACTGAAGCTTTCTTT CASSPTHNTEAFF
TRBD1 TRBJ1-2 - TRBV2 TGTGCCAGCAGTCGGACAGGTGGTGGTGGCTATGGCTACACCTTC CASSRTGGGGYGYTF
TRBD1 TRBJ2-1 - TRBV10-3 TGTGCCACCCGAACTGGACAGGGTACCTACAATGAGCAGTTCTTC CATRTGQGTYNEQFF
TRBD2 TRBJ2-7 - TRBV4-3 TGCGCCAGCAGCCGAGGGACTAGCGGAACCTACGAGCAGTACTTC CASSRGTSGTYEQYF
TRBD1 TRBJ1-1 - TRBV6-5 TGTGCCAGCAGGCCGGGACAGGGGGGCACTGAAGCTTTCTTT CASRPGQGGTEAFF
- TRBJ1-2 - TRBV7-9 TGTGCCAGCAGCTCTGACAGCTATGGCTACACCTTC CASSSDSYGYTF
TRBD1 TRBJ2-7 - TRBV5-4 TGTGCCAGCAGCTTACAGGGGGAGCCCTACGAGCAGTACTTC CASSLQGEPYEQYF
TRBD2 TRBJ2-2 - TRBV28 TGTGCCAGCAGTGCACTTCCCCTAGCGGGAGTAACCGGGGAGCTGTTTTTT CASSALPLAGVTGELFF
- TRBJ2-5 - TRBV18 TGTGCCAGCTCACCACGGACTGGCGATCAAGAGACCCAGTACTTC CASSPRTGDQETQYF
TRBD1 TRBJ1-1 - TRBV7-2 TGTGCCAGCAGCTCCGACAGGGCAGGGTACACTGAAGCTTTCTTT CASSSDRAGYTEAFF
TRBD2 TRBJ2-1 few TRBV9 TGTGCCAGCAGCGGGGGGTTAGCGGGAGCGTCTTTGAATGAGCAGTTCTTC CASSGGLAGASLNEQFF
TRBD2 TRBJ2-1 few TRBV5-4 TGCGCCAGCAGCCGAGGGACTAGCGAGGTCGATGAGCAGTTCTTC CASSRGTSEVDEQFF
- TRBJ2-7 - TRBV4-1 TGCGCCAGCAGCCAAGCAGCGAACAAAGGGGGCTACGAGCAGTACTTC CASSQAANKGGYEQYF
- TRBJ2-7 - TRBV28 TGTGCCAGCAGTTTGATGGGGCGGGACGGCTCCTACGAGCAGTACTTC CASSLMGRDGSYEQYF
- TRBJ1-2 once TRBV6-5 TGTGCCAGCGGACAATTCGCTGGCTACACCTTC CASGQFAGYTF
- TRBJ1-1 - TRBV28 TGTGCCAGCAGTTTCCAGAAGCTCGGGGCTTTCTTT CASSFQKLGAFF
TRBD1 TRBJ1-1 - TRBV4-3 TGCGCCAGCAGCCAAGAGGGGGGACAGTTGAACACTGAAGCTTTCTTT CASSQEGGQLNTEAFF
TRBD2 TRBJ2-3 - TRBV10-3 TGTGCCATCAGTGAAATAGCGGGGTCCAAGACAGATACGCAGTATTTT CAISEIAGSKTDTQYF
- TRBJ1-1 once TRBV6-4 TGTGCCAGCAGGAGGACACCTCAAAACACTGAAGCTTTCTTT CASRRTPQNTEAFF
- TRBJ2-2 - TRBV9 TGTGCCAGCAGCGTTGTGAGGGATCCCGGGGAGCTGTTTTTT CASSVVRDPGELFF
TRBD2 TRBJ2-7 - TRBV2 TGTGCCAGCAGCCCCTCGATGGCTAGCGGGAGGTTTTTCTACGAGCAGTACTTC CASSPSMASGRFFYEQYF